This is a list of T cell receptor beta chains from one sample in a study of cytomegalovirus exposure and HLA in healthy donors. The data were produced by immunoSEQ multiplex PCR, yet TCRdb's version contains in-frame clones alone and is incomplete. The sample lists 200,000 or so clones; 65% to 85% were seen once. The source material was PBMCs. These receptors all stem from a woman in her 30s in good health and CMV-seropositive. CDR3s include the opening cysteine and the closing phenylalanine or tryptophan. D genes are given only for firm matches. Rows may omit the clone size; those that give it use once, few, many or a size class.

D	size	V	J	DNA	CDR3
NA	few	TRBV28	TRBJ1-2	TGTGCCAGCTTAGAAAATGGCTACACCTTC	CASLENGYTF
NA	NA	TRBV9	TRBJ1-2	TGTGCCAGCAGCGTAGGGTCTTGGCAACCCATTAACTATGGCTACACCTTC	CASSVGSWQPINYGYTF
NA	few	TRBV27	TRBJ1-1	TGTGCCAGCAGAATCTCCGCAGGGGCGAGCACTGAAGCTTTCTTT	CASRISAGASTEAFF
NA	NA	TRBV6-6	TRBJ2-1	TGTGCCAGCAGTTACGCGCCGTACAATGAGCAGTTCTTC	CASSYAPYNEQFF
TRBD2	NA	TRBV29-1	TRBJ2-7	TGCAGCGTTCCCAAACGGGGGGGGGCGTCCTACGAGCAGTACTTC	CSVPKRGGASYEQYF
NA	NA	TRBV6-5	TRBJ2-5	TGTGCCAGCAGTTACTCGAAACGGGGGGCAAAAGAGACCCAGTACTTC	CASSYSKRGAKETQYF
TRBD1	NA	TRBV19	TRBJ1-2	TGTGCCAGTAGTATTTACGGGACAGACTATGGCTACACCTTC	CASSIYGTDYGYTF
TRBD2	NA	TRBV2	TRBJ2-1	TGTGCCAGCGGGGGCCGTTTAGCGGGATTTTTTGAGCAGTTCTTC	CASGGRLAGFFEQFF
NA	once	TRBV13	TRBJ1-5	TGTGCCAGCAGCTTATCGTATGGCAATCAGCCCCAGCATTTT	CASSLSYGNQPQHF
NA	once	TRBV10-3	TRBJ2-3	TGTGCCATCAGTGGGACACCTAGCACAGATACGCAGTATTTT	CAISGTPSTDTQYF
TRBD1	NA	TRBV4-3	TRBJ1-1	TGCGCCAGCAGCCGCGAAACAGGGGGCACTGAAGCTTTCTTT	CASSRETGGTEAFF
NA	few	TRBV7-8	TRBJ2-7	TGTGCCAGCAGCCCGGGTATGAGTTCGACCTACGAGCAGTACTTC	CASSPGMSSTYEQYF
TRBD1	NA	TRBV6-1	TRBJ1-5	TGTGCCAGCAGTGCCCCCAGGGGGGAGAGTCAGCCCCAGCATTTT	CASSAPRGESQPQHF
TRBD1	NA	TRBV11-2	TRBJ1-1	TGTGCCAGCAGCACCCGGACAGGACCCAACACTGAAGCTTTCTTT	CASSTRTGPNTEAFF
NA	once	TRBV14	TRBJ2-3	TGTGCCAGCAGCCAAATCCATACAGGTTTCGGCACAGATACGCAGTATTTT	CASSQIHTGFGTDTQYF
NA	NA	TRBV28	TRBJ1-4	TGTGCCAGCAGTCATTCGACAGCTCCAACTAATGAAAAACTGTTTTTT	CASSHSTAPTNEKLFF
NA	NA	TRBV2	TRBJ2-1	TGTGCCAGCACCCCCACATGGAGGGACAATGAGCAGTTCTTC	CASTPTWRDNEQFF
TRBD2	NA	TRBV27	TRBJ2-1	TGTGCCAGCAGTTTATCGCGGGGGAGCTCCTACAATGAGCAGTTCTTC	CASSLSRGSSYNEQFF
TRBD1	NA	TRBV28	TRBJ1-4	TGTGCCAGCAGTACCTCCGGGACAGGGGCCGAAAAACTGTTTTTT	CASSTSGTGAEKLFF
NA	NA	TRBV5-8	TRBJ1-2	TGTGCCAGCAGTACGACAGTGAACTATGGCTACACCTTC	CASSTTVNYGYTF
TRBD1	NA	TRBV28	TRBJ2-7	TGTGCCAGCAGTATCCGGGACAGGCTCTCCTACGAGCAGTACTTC	CASSIRDRLSYEQYF
TRBD1	NA	TRBV7-9	TRBJ2-3	TGTGCCAGCAGCGGACAGGGTAAAATGGATACGCAGTATTTT	CASSGQGKMDTQYF
NA	NA	TRBV28	TRBJ1-3	TGTGCCAGCAGTTTATTGTCCGAGACACACTCTGGAAACACCATATATTTT	CASSLLSETHSGNTIYF
TRBD1	NA	TRBV28	TRBJ1-6	TGTGCCAGCAGTTTACGGGACAGGACTAATTCACCCCTCCACTTT	CASSLRDRTNSPLHF
TRBD2	few	TRBV27	TRBJ2-7	TGTGCCAGCAGTCGTAGACTAGCCGTGAGCTCCTACGAGCAGTACTTC	CASSRRLAVSSYEQYF
TRBD1	once	TRBV4-3	TRBJ1-5	TGCGCCAGCAGCCAAGTCGCCTGGGACAGGGAGGATCAGCCCCAGCATTTT	CASSQVAWDREDQPQHF
NA	NA	TRBV19	TRBJ1-3	TGTGCCAGTACGGGGGATTATGGAAACACCATATATTTT	CASTGDYGNTIYF
NA	few	TRBV18	TRBJ1-5	TGTGCCAGCTCTACGGGCAATCAGCCCCAGCATTTT	CASSTGNQPQHF
TRBD2	NA	TRBV29-1	TRBJ2-3	TGCAGCGTTTGGTCGACTAGCCCAGATACGCAGTATTTT	CSVWSTSPDTQYF
NA	NA	TRBV6-6	TRBJ1-2	TGTGCCAGCAGTTACACCGAGCCTACGAACTATGGCTACACCTTC	CASSYTEPTNYGYTF
NA	NA	TRBV7-2	TRBJ1-1	TGTGCCAGCAGTCCGTCCGGTGAAGCTTTCTTT	CASSPSGEAFF
TRBD1	NA	TRBV5-1	TRBJ2-2	TGCGCCAGCGGACCGACAGGGCCCGGGGAGCTGTTTTTT	CASGPTGPGELFF